One TCR beta chain is described in this entry. CDR3 length: 14 residues. Germline CDR1 is SGHAT and CDR2 is FQNNGV. V was clipped by 5 bases and J by 3 bases; unmatched bases: 5. The data were obtained in a study of blood T cell repertoires in COVID-19. Study in general: From the United States, Italy and Spain came samples of acute and convalescent COVID-19. The cDNA or gDNA used as material had been derived from T cells, B-cell-depleted T cells, or PBMCs.

Authors' data handling: Nucleated cell counts were estimated from reference gene primer amplification. Assay used: immunoSEQ multiplex PCR; TCRdb lists only in-frame clones, some missing. V, J and clone size were drawn from that table, and D and trimming were deduced from the DNA. The top ten hold 0.35% to 0.5% of the sample, which has roughly 87,000 clones, around 88% seen once. Sequenced input: peripheral blood. This clonotype was obtained from a man in his 60s with acute or convalescent COVID-19. The chain uses TRBV11-2 and TRBJ2-7, with 9 bases lining up with TRBD1. The CDR3: CASSGQGTGYEQYF. The CDR3 coding sequence is TGTGCCAGCAGCGGACAGGGGACTGGCTACGAGCAGTACTTC.